This TCR beta chain was captured by sequencing in a study of blood T cell repertoires in COVID-19. Only in-frame clones appear in the TCRdb table, and some are missing; sequencing was by immunoSEQ multiplex PCR. The sample consists of more than 150,000 clones, 70% to 80% of them appearing once. V was pared by 0 bases and J by 2 bases, with 13 bases between. The CDR3 covers 17 residues. Germline V gives CDR1 MNHEY, CDR2 SMNVEV (reference sequence). The chain employs TRBV27 and TRBJ2-2; maybe TRBD2 (5 bases). The sequenced material came from peripheral blood. The clonotype was recovered from a man aged 50 to 60 who had recovered from COVID-19. The CDR3 bases are TGTGCCAGCAGTTTATCGAGCGCAGCGGCTAACACCGGGGAGCTGTTTTTT. Its translation is CASSLSSAAANTGELFF.